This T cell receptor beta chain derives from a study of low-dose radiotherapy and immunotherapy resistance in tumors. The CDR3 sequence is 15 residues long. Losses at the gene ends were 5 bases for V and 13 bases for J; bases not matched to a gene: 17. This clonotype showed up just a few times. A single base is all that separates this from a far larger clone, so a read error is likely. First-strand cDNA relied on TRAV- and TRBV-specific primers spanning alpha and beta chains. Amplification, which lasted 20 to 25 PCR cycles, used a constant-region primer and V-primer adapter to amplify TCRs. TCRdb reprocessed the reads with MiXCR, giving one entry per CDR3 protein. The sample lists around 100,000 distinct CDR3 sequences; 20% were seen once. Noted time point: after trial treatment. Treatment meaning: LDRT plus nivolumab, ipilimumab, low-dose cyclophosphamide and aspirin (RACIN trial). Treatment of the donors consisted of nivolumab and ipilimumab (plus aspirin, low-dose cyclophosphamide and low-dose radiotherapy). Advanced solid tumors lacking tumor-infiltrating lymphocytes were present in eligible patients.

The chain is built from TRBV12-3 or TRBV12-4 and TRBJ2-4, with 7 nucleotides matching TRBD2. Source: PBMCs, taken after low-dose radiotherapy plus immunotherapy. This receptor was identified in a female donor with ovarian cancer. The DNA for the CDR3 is TGTGCCAGCAGTCCCCTAGCGGTGGGTGGCTATGAGCAGTACTTC. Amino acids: CASSPLAVGGYEQYF.